The sequence of this TCR beta chain was determined in a study of cytomegalovirus exposure and HLA in healthy donors. Primers included in the PCR were 60 Vbeta and 13 Jbeta primers. Sequencing used immunoSEQ multiplex PCR; TCRdb keeps in-frame clones, though not all of them. The sample lists about 180,000 clones; about 80% were seen once. This clone has only a few counts. The CDR3 runs 16 residues. V shed 3 bases and J 4 bases; nucleotides not matched to a gene: 8. In germline, CDR1 is PRHDT, CDR2 FYEKMQ (reference sequence). The clonotype was recovered from a man between 35 and 55 years old in good health and CMV-seropositive. The genes are TRBV13 and TRBJ2-3; 9 nucleotides match TRBD1. Sequenced input: PBMCs. The CDR3 sequence is CASSFRGQGFADTQYF. CDR3 bases: TGTGCCAGCAGCTTTAGGGGACAGGGCTTCGCAGATACGCAGTATTTT. Full variable domain (remainder filled in from reference TRBV13 and TRBJ2-3): AAGVIQSPRHLIKEKRETATLKCYPIPRHDTVYWYQQGPGQDPQFLISFYEKMQSDKGSIPDRFSAQQFSDYHSELNMSSLELGDSALYFCASSFRGQGFADTQYFGPGTRLTVL.